The clone carrying this T cell receptor beta chain was counted many times. Using its own MiXCR run on the 5' RACE reads, TCRdb lists one record per CDR3 protein. The sample has around 180,000 distinct CDR3 sequences; 13% are singletons. The data originate from a study of CD8 T cells in ankylosing spondylitis. The CDR3 covers 16 residues. J was trimmed by 4 bases and V by 6 bases; bases with no gene match: 13. The TCR originated in a female donor with ankylosing spondylitis or in good health (not recorded which). Sample: blood, either unsorted or a sorted T cell fraction (not recorded which). The V call is TRBV12-3 or TRBV12-4, the J call TRBJ1-1, with 8 bases that match TRBD1. The CDR3 sequence: CASSPDRERTFTEAFF. The CDR3 bases are TGTGCCAGCAGCCCGGACAGGGAGAGAACCTTCACTGAAGCTTTCTTT.